The rows below give T cell receptor beta chains drawn from one sample of a study of blood T cell repertoires in COVID-19. TCRdb keeps only in-frame clones here, not all; method: immunoSEQ multiplex PCR. The sample has approximately 120,000 clones; approximately 77% are singletons. The source material was peripheral blood. Source of these receptors: a man aged 80 or over with acute or convalescent COVID-19. Each CDR3 is given with its conserved first and last residue. The D gene is left open where the match is weak. A clone size is listed for some rows: how often the clone was seen (once, few, many), or a class if it is expanded.

j_call: TRBJ2-5
d_call: TRBD2
v_call: TRBV18
clone_size: NA
cdr3_aa: CASSPQRGGVSETQYF
cdr3_nt: TGTGCCAGCTCACCACAGCGGGGGGGAGTATCGGAGACCCAGTACTTC

j_call: TRBJ2-4
d_call: TRBD1
v_call: TRBV5-1
clone_size: NA
cdr3_aa: CASSVGQGEQYF
cdr3_nt: TGCGCCAGCAGCGTGGGACAGGGCGAACAGTACTTC

j_call: TRBJ2-1
d_call: TRBD2
v_call: TRBV19
clone_size: NA
cdr3_aa: CASSIVAGGPYNEQFF
cdr3_nt: TGTGCCAGTAGTATAGTAGCGGGGGGGCCCTACAATGAGCAGTTCTTC

j_call: TRBJ1-1
d_call: TRBD1
v_call: TRBV3-1/TRBV3-2
clone_size: NA
cdr3_aa: CASSTGGFTEAFF
cdr3_nt: TGTGCCAGCAGTACAGGGGGCTTTACTGAAGCTTTCTTT

j_call: TRBJ1-2
d_call: NA
v_call: TRBV16
clone_size: once
cdr3_aa: CASSQSNNYGYTF
cdr3_nt: TGTGCCAGCAGCCAATCCAACAATTATGGCTACACCTTC

j_call: TRBJ2-5
d_call: TRBD2
v_call: TRBV7-2
clone_size: NA
cdr3_aa: CASSFGVAGGETQYF
cdr3_nt: TGTGCCAGCAGCTTCGGTGTGGCGGGGGGAGAGACCCAGTACTTC

j_call: TRBJ2-7
d_call: NA
v_call: TRBV7-2
clone_size: NA
cdr3_aa: CASSLASGLAYEQYF
cdr3_nt: TGTGCCAGCAGCTTAGCGTCAGGCCTCGCCTACGAGCAGTACTTC

j_call: TRBJ2-3
d_call: NA
v_call: TRBV21-1
clone_size: few
cdr3_aa: CASSTEGALIGGDTQYF
cdr3_nt: TGTGCCAGCAGCACGGAGGGGGCTCTGATAGGAGGGGATACGCAGTATTTT

j_call: TRBJ2-2
d_call: NA
v_call: TRBV10-1
clone_size: NA
cdr3_aa: CASSVHSTGELFF
cdr3_nt: TGCGCCAGCAGTGTACATTCCACCGGGGAGCTGTTTTTT

j_call: TRBJ1-6
d_call: NA
v_call: TRBV11-1
clone_size: NA
cdr3_aa: CASSLQEYNSPLHF
cdr3_nt: TGTGCCAGCAGCTTACAAGAGTATAATTCACCCCTCCACTTT

j_call: TRBJ2-7
d_call: TRBD1
v_call: TRBV28
clone_size: once
cdr3_aa: CASSRTGGVYEQYF
cdr3_nt: TGTGCCAGCAGTCGGACAGGGGGCGTCTACGAGCAGTACTTC

j_call: TRBJ2-3
d_call: TRBD2
v_call: TRBV6-6
clone_size: NA
cdr3_aa: CASSQEYSGGRTDTQYF
cdr3_nt: TGTGCCAGCAGTCAGGAGTATAGCGGGGGGCGAACAGATACGCAGTATTTT

j_call: TRBJ2-7
d_call: TRBD1
v_call: TRBV6-6
clone_size: few
cdr3_aa: CASSYSSGTGDEQYF
cdr3_nt: TGTGCCAGCAGTTACTCTTCCGGGACAGGGGACGAGCAGTACTTC

j_call: TRBJ1-1
d_call: NA
v_call: TRBV6-6
clone_size: few
cdr3_aa: CASSSLPGTEAFF
cdr3_nt: TGTGCCAGCAGTTCCCTCCCAGGGACTGAAGCTTTCTTT

j_call: TRBJ2-2
d_call: NA
v_call: TRBV2
clone_size: few
cdr3_aa: CATRDSTGELFF
cdr3_nt: TGTGCCACCCGGGACTCCACCGGGGAGCTGTTTTTT

j_call: TRBJ1-1
d_call: TRBD1
v_call: TRBV7-2
clone_size: NA
cdr3_aa: CASSSGTANTEAFF
cdr3_nt: TGTGCCAGCAGCTCCGGGACAGCCAACACTGAAGCTTTCTTT

j_call: TRBJ2-5
d_call: NA
v_call: TRBV7-9
clone_size: NA
cdr3_aa: CASSLGGTQNQETQYF
cdr3_nt: TGTGCCAGCAGCCTTGGCGGGACTCAGAACCAAGAGACCCAGTACTTC

j_call: TRBJ1-5
d_call: NA
v_call: TRBV4-1
clone_size: once
cdr3_aa: CASSQGGRGAVNQPQHF
cdr3_nt: TGCGCCAGCAGCCAAGGCGGGCGGGGTGCCGTTAATCAGCCCCAGCATTTT

j_call: TRBJ1-2
d_call: NA
v_call: TRBV12-3/TRBV12-4
clone_size: NA
cdr3_aa: CASSSGGLGGYTF
cdr3_nt: TGTGCCAGCAGCTCGGGGGGGCTTGGGGGCTACACCTTC

j_call: TRBJ2-7
d_call: NA
v_call: TRBV2
clone_size: NA
cdr3_aa: CASSEAGRGTGTEQYF
cdr3_nt: TGTGCCAGCAGTGAGGCGGGACGGGGGACTGGGACCGAGCAGTACTTC

j_call: TRBJ2-7
d_call: TRBD1
v_call: TRBV2
clone_size: NA
cdr3_aa: CASSVRQGPNEQYF
cdr3_nt: TGTGCCAGCAGTGTCCGACAGGGACCCAACGAGCAGTACTTC

j_call: TRBJ1-3
d_call: NA
v_call: TRBV6-5
clone_size: NA
cdr3_aa: CACGYVESSGNTIYF
cdr3_nt: TGTGCCTGTGGTTACGTAGAGTCTTCTGGAAACACCATATATTTT

j_call: TRBJ2-3
d_call: NA
v_call: TRBV30
clone_size: NA
cdr3_aa: CAWSVPGADTQYF
cdr3_nt: TGTGCCTGGAGTGTACCGGGGGCAGATACGCAGTATTTT

j_call: TRBJ1-1
d_call: TRBD1
v_call: TRBV4-1
clone_size: NA
cdr3_aa: CASSLTGANTEAFF
cdr3_nt: TGCGCCAGCAGCTTGACAGGGGCGAACACTGAAGCTTTCTTT

j_call: TRBJ2-3
d_call: TRBD2
v_call: TRBV15
clone_size: NA
cdr3_aa: CATSRPGLAGGKDTQYF
cdr3_nt: TGTGCCACCAGCAGACCTGGACTAGCGGGGGGAAAGGATACGCAGTATTTT

j_call: TRBJ1-5
d_call: NA
v_call: TRBV27
clone_size: NA
cdr3_aa: CASSQGSRNQPQHF
cdr3_nt: TGTGCCAGTTCACAGGGTTCTCGGAATCAGCCCCAGCATTTT

j_call: TRBJ2-5
d_call: TRBD1
v_call: TRBV25-1
clone_size: NA
cdr3_aa: CASSDTGALETQYF
cdr3_nt: TGTGCCAGCAGTGACACAGGGGCGTTAGAGACCCAGTACTTC

j_call: TRBJ2-5
d_call: NA
v_call: TRBV18
clone_size: NA
cdr3_aa: CASSPRLQETQYF
cdr3_nt: TGTGCCAGCTCACCCAGACTCCAAGAGACCCAGTACTTC

j_call: TRBJ1-6
d_call: TRBD1
v_call: TRBV4-1
clone_size: few
cdr3_aa: CASSQGRARGHSPLHF
cdr3_nt: TGCGCCAGCAGCCAAGGCCGAGCCAGGGGGCATTCACCCCTCCACTTT

j_call: TRBJ1-4
d_call: TRBD1
v_call: TRBV3-1/TRBV3-2
clone_size: NA
cdr3_aa: CASSQVGGQGLANEKLFF
cdr3_nt: TGTGCCAGCAGCCAAGTCGGCGGACAGGGGCTCGCTAATGAAAAACTGTTTTTT

j_call: TRBJ2-7
d_call: TRBD1
v_call: TRBV14
clone_size: NA
cdr3_aa: CASSHPSGQGLNEQYF
cdr3_nt: TGTGCCAGCAGCCACCCGTCGGGACAGGGGCTGAACGAGCAGTACTTC

j_call: TRBJ2-2
d_call: NA
v_call: TRBV5-1
clone_size: NA
cdr3_aa: CASSLEWRGTNTGELFF
cdr3_nt: TGCGCCAGCAGCTTGGAGTGGCGGGGGACAAACACCGGGGAGCTGTTTTTT

j_call: TRBJ2-3
d_call: NA
v_call: TRBV15
clone_size: NA
cdr3_aa: CATSREVVMDTQYF
cdr3_nt: TGTGCCACCAGCAGAGAGGTAGTTATGGATACGCAGTATTTT

j_call: TRBJ1-1
d_call: TRBD1
v_call: TRBV18
clone_size: few
cdr3_aa: CASSPGTDYTEAFF
cdr3_nt: TGTGCCAGCTCACCAGGGACAGACTACACTGAAGCTTTCTTT

j_call: TRBJ2-3
d_call: TRBD1
v_call: TRBV19
clone_size: NA
cdr3_aa: CASSTRDRGNTDTQYF
cdr3_nt: TGTGCCAGTAGTACACGGGACAGGGGTAACACAGATACGCAGTATTTT

j_call: TRBJ1-5
d_call: NA
v_call: TRBV18
clone_size: NA
cdr3_aa: CASSRVGGEVQPQHF
cdr3_nt: TGTGCCAGCTCACGGGTTGGAGGGGAAGTTCAGCCCCAGCATTTT

j_call: TRBJ1-5
d_call: TRBD1
v_call: TRBV2
clone_size: once
cdr3_aa: CASNKGTGNFLNQPQHF
cdr3_nt: TGTGCCAGCAACAAAGGGACAGGGAATTTCCTCAATCAGCCCCAGCATTTT

j_call: TRBJ2-3
d_call: TRBD2
v_call: TRBV4-2
clone_size: NA
cdr3_aa: CASGSGGSADTQYF
cdr3_nt: TGTGCCAGCGGTAGCGGGGGGTCGGCAGATACGCAGTATTTT

j_call: TRBJ1-1
d_call: NA
v_call: TRBV28
clone_size: NA
cdr3_aa: CASSSGRRGMNTEAFF
cdr3_nt: TGTGCCAGCAGTTCCGGCAGAAGAGGAATGAACACTGAAGCTTTCTTT

j_call: TRBJ1-4
d_call: TRBD1
v_call: TRBV9
clone_size: once
cdr3_aa: CASSVGSGGHEKLFF
cdr3_nt: TGTGCCAGCAGCGTAGGTTCAGGGGGCCATGAAAAACTGTTTTTT

j_call: TRBJ1-2
d_call: NA
v_call: TRBV28
clone_size: few
cdr3_aa: CASSYLGLLGGYTF
cdr3_nt: TGTGCCAGCAGTTACCTTGGGCTCCTGGGCGGCTACACCTTC

j_call: TRBJ1-1
d_call: TRBD1
v_call: TRBV6-5
clone_size: NA
cdr3_aa: CASRVDRVAEAFF
cdr3_nt: TGTGCCAGCAGAGTCGACAGGGTGGCTGAAGCTTTCTTT

j_call: TRBJ2-2
d_call: NA
v_call: TRBV18
clone_size: NA
cdr3_aa: CASSRDRRPPNTGELFF
cdr3_nt: TGTGCCAGCTCACGAGACAGGAGACCACCGAACACCGGGGAGCTGTTTTTT

j_call: TRBJ2-2
d_call: TRBD1
v_call: TRBV29-1
clone_size: NA
cdr3_aa: CSVLTGVLAGELFF
cdr3_nt: TGCAGCGTCTTAACAGGGGTTTTAGCGGGGGAGCTGTTTTTT

j_call: TRBJ2-1
d_call: TRBD1
v_call: TRBV30
clone_size: NA
cdr3_aa: CAWSQSRSRGWDEQFF
cdr3_nt: TGTGCCTGGAGTCAAAGCCGGAGCAGGGGGTGGGATGAGCAGTTCTTC

j_call: TRBJ2-1
d_call: NA
v_call: TRBV18
clone_size: NA
cdr3_aa: CASSPYPLRLYNEQFF
cdr3_nt: TGTGCCAGCTCACCATACCCGTTGAGGCTCTACAATGAGCAGTTCTTC

j_call: TRBJ2-3
d_call: NA
v_call: TRBV6-5
clone_size: once
cdr3_aa: CASSSQGGYTDTQYF
cdr3_nt: TGTGCCAGCAGTAGTCAAGGAGGGTACACAGATACGCAGTATTTT

j_call: TRBJ1-2
d_call: NA
v_call: TRBV4-1
clone_size: once
cdr3_aa: CASSQDRGYGYTF
cdr3_nt: TGCGCCAGCAGCCAAGATCGAGGGTATGGCTACACCTTC